The clone carrying this TCR beta chain has at least ten counts. Clones were read by immunoSEQ multiplex PCR, and TCRdb kept only the in-frame ones, dropping some. The profile shows approximately 300,000 clones, roughly 85% of them singletons. The data originate from a study of blood T cell repertoires in COVID-19. Trimming removed 5 bases from V and 0 bases from J, with 11 bases in between. CDR1 and CDR2 from the germline V gene are SNHLY and FYNNEI. The CDR3 length is 16 residues. Sequencing was carried out using PBMCs or T cells enriched from blood (not recorded which). The sequence came from a woman in her 30s who had been exposed to COVID-19. The chain links TRBV2 to TRBJ1-6; D possibly corresponds to TRBD1 (6 bases). This chain's CDR3 is CASSRTDASYNSPLHF. Written as DNA, the CDR3 is TGTGCCAGCAGTCGGACAGACGCCTCCTATAATTCACCCCTCCACTTT.